The 27 T cell receptor beta chains presented below share a single source sample, sequenced in a study of T-cell memory formation after mild COVID-19. TCRdb passed the 5' RACE reads through MiXCR, listing each CDR3 protein once. The sample lists 800 to 1,000 distinct CDR3 sequences; 35% to 55% were seen once. The sequencing input was PBMCs or a T cell subset sorted from them (not recorded which). These receptors all stem from an adult who had mild COVID-19 (a few samples of this study predate the infection). Cell type and time point are not known.

In its sample, this clonotype is large. The V and J genes are TRBV6-5 and TRBJ2-5, with 10 bases lining up with TRBD2. This CDR3 has 16 amino acids. Germline-derived CDR1 and CDR2 are MNHEY and SVGAGI. Losses at the gene ends were 5 bases for V and 5 bases for J; bases not matched to a gene: 11. CDR3 DNA: TGTGCCAGCAGTCCCGGACTAGCGGAGGCCGGGGAGACCCAGTACTTC. It translates to CASSPGLAEAGETQYF.

J is TRBJ2-3 and V is TRBV7-6; the D gene is possibly TRBD1 (6 bases). The V gene's germline CDR1 is SGHVS and CDR2 FNYEAQ. Trimming stripped 10 bases from V and 1 base from J, with 18 bases between. This CDR3 spans 15 amino acids. This CDR3 reads CATTPTRGRTDTQYF. The CDR3 coding sequence is TGTGCCACCACACCGACCAGGGGCCGCACAGATACGCAGTATTTT. The full variable domain, in which reference TRBV7-6 and TRBJ2-3 provide the parts outside the CDR3, is GAGVSQSPRYKVTKRGQDVALRCDPISGHVSLYWYRQALGQGPEFLTYFNYEAQQDKSGLPNDRFSAERPEGSISTLTIQRTEQRDSAMYRCATTPTRGRTDTQYFGPGTRLTVL.

The chain recombines TRBV20-1 with TRBJ1-1; D is perhaps TRBD1 (6 bases). The CDR3 totals 15 residues. CDR1 and CDR2 (germline): DFQATT, SNEGSKA (reference sequence). The germline V and J ends were trimmed by 0 bases and 6 bases, with 17 bases remaining between them. The CDR3: CSAREVGNRASEAFF. In DNA form, the CDR3 reads TGCAGTGCTAGAGAGGTTGGGAACAGGGCCTCTGAAGCTTTCTTT.

The V gene is TRBV9, the J gene TRBJ2-7; D may be TRBD2 (6 bases). Trimming cost V 3 bases and J 5 bases, with 12 bases left between them. CDR1 is SGDLS, CDR2 YYNGEE, per germline. The CDR3 is 13 amino acids. CDR3 loop: CASSAGTLNEQYF. CDR3 in DNA: TGTGCCAGCAGCGCCGGGACTCTTAACGAGCAGTACTTC.

This clonotype is categorized as large (0.1 to 1%). The chain combines TRBV6-1 with TRBJ2-7; 7 bases map to TRBD1. Looked up from germline, CDR1 is MNHNS and CDR2 is SASEGT. V gave up 6 bases and J gave up 1 base; unmatched junction bases: 9. The CDR3 runs 15 residues. The DNA for the CDR3 is TGTGCCAGCAGACCACTGGGACAGCAATCCTACGAGCAGTACTTC. Protein product: CASRPLGQQSYEQYF.

This sequence joins TRBV29-1 and TRBJ2-7; no clear D gene. Deletions cut 4 bases from V and 3 bases from J, with 7 bases between. Germline CDR1 SQVTM, CDR2 ANQGSEA. The CDR3 consists of 11 residues. The CDR3 sequence: CSVADDYEQYF. The CDR3 nucleotides read TGCAGCGTTGCGGACGACTACGAGCAGTACTTC.

This chain joins TRBV5-1 and TRBJ1-1, with D possibly being TRBD1 (6 bases). The V gene's germline CDR1 is SGHRS and CDR2 YFSETQ. Trimming pared 5 bases from V and 0 bases from J, leaving 11 bases between. The CDR3 spans 14 residues. CDR3 nucleotide sequence: TGCGCCAGCAGTTGGGGGCACCTGAACACTGAAGCTTTCTTT. Its protein product is CASSWGHLNTEAFF.

V is TRBV7-8 and J is TRBJ2-4, with D possibly called TRBD1 or TRBD2 (5 bases each). The V and J ends lost 5 bases and 6 bases respectively, with 29 bases between them. The CDR3 contains 19 residues. CDR1 and CDR2 (germline): SGHVS, FQNEAQ. The DNA of the CDR3 is TGTGCCAGCAGCGTAGTCGGTTTATCCAGGGTCGGCGCGGGAAACATTCAGTACTTC. Translated: CASSVVGLSRVGAGNIQYF. Looking up the rest from reference TRBV7-8 and TRBJ2-4 gives the full variable domain: GAGVSQSPRYKVAKRGQDVALRCDPISGHVSLFWYQQALGQGPEFLTYFQNEAQLDKSGLPSDRFFAERPEGSVSTLKIQRTQQEDSAVYLCASSVVGLSRVGAGNIQYFGAGTRLSVL.

V is TRBV29-1 and J is TRBJ2-5, with 7 nucleotides matching TRBD2. Germline lookup yields CDR1 SQVTM and CDR2 ANQGSEA. V was pared by 7 bases and J by 6 bases, with 11 bases of the junction left unmatched. CDR3 size: 13 residues. The CDR3, as DNA: TGCAGCGGCAGCGGGGCAGCAGGGCAGACCCAGTACTTC. Translating gives CSGSGAAGQTQYF.

This clonotype is deemed medium-sized. The chain couples TRBV7-8 to TRBJ2-7, with D perhaps given as TRBD1 or TRBD2 (5 bases each). This CDR3 region has 17 residues. Deletions cut 5 bases from V and 3 bases from J, with 23 bases between. Germline loops: CDR1 SGHVS, CDR2 FQNEAQ. CDR3 bases: TGTGCCAGCAGCCCCAGGACGGCCTGGGGGATTGACTACGAGCAGTACTTC. Translated: CASSPRTAWGIDYEQYF.

The V call is TRBV5-5, the J call TRBJ1-6; 7 nucleotides align to TRBD1. This CDR3 is 14 amino acids long. Germline-derived CDR1 and CDR2 are SGHKS and YYEKEE (reference sequence). Losses at the gene ends were 1 base for V and 9 bases for J; bases not matched to a gene: 4. CDR3 sequence (DNA): TGTGCCAGCAGCTTGACAGGGGACGTTTCACCCCTCCACTTT. Translating it yields CASSLTGDVSPLHF. The full variable domain, rest sourced from reference TRBV5-5 and TRBJ1-6, is DAGVTQSPTHLIKTRGQQVTLRCSPISGHKSVSWYQQVLGQGPQFIFQYYEKEERGRGNFPDRFSARQFPNYSSELNVNALLLGDSALYLCASSLTGDVSPLHFGNGTRLTVT.

This clonotype is termed large. The chain carries TRBV25-1 and TRBJ2-3; 13 nucleotides line up with TRBD2. The CDR3 length is 19 residues. Looked up from germline, CDR1 is MGHDK and CDR2 is SYGVNS. The J segment lost 4 bases and the V segment lost 0 bases, leaving 10 bases of the junction unmatched. In DNA, the CDR3 is TGTGCCAGCAGTGAATATGTACTAGCGGGGGGGCCAGGGGCAGATACGCAGTATTTT. Translating gives CASSEYVLAGGPGADTQYF.

This chain's CDR3 is CASRLLMGSFYEQYF. The CDR3 bases are TGTGCCAGCAGACTGCTCATGGGATCGTTCTACGAGCAGTACTTC. This chain links TRBV5-6 with TRBJ2-7; the D is unclear. The CDR3 loop spans 15 amino acids. With 5 bases removed from V and 3 bases from J, the gap between germline ends came to 18 bases. Germline CDR1 SGHDT, CDR2 YYEEEE.

This sequence joins TRBV29-1 and TRBJ2-6, with D tentatively TRBD1 (5 bases). V was clipped by 6 bases and J by 4 bases, with 16 bases between them. This CDR3 is built from 15 residues. In germline, CDR1 is SQVTM, CDR2 ANQGSEA. CDR3 region: CSVRQGTSGANVLTF. The DNA of the CDR3 is TGCAGCGTGCGTCAGGGAACGAGCGGGGCCAACGTCCTGACTTTC.

In this sample, this clonotype is large. The chain carries TRBV20-1 and TRBJ2-1, with 10 bases identical to TRBD2. This CDR3 has 18 residues. V shed 0 bases, J shed 2 bases, and the junction held 10 bases outside the gene matches. Germline CDR1 DFQATT, CDR2 SNEGSKA (reference sequence). CDR3 in DNA: TGCAGTGCTAGAGAGGATAGCGGGGGGATCTCGGCCTACAATGAGCAGTTCTTC. Translating gives CSAREDSGGISAYNEQFF.

In this sample, this clonotype is medium-sized. The genes are TRBV24-1 and TRBJ1-1; the D gene is possibly TRBD1 (5 bases). The germline V gene encodes CDR1 KGHDR and CDR2 SFDVKD. The CDR3 is made up of 13 amino acids. Trimming left V 7 bases short and J 3 bases short, with 11 bases between. The CDR3 bases are TGTGCCACCAGGGGGACCGCCTACACTGAAGCTTTCTTT. Translating it yields CATRGTAYTEAFF.

The chain carries TRBV24-1 and TRBJ2-3; D gene ambiguous. V was pared by 3 bases and J by 6 bases, with 12 bases between. CDR1 is KGHDR, CDR2 SFDVKD, per germline. CDR3 length: 14 residues. The CDR3 loop reads CATSDRGRSDTQYF. In nucleotides, the CDR3 is TGTGCCACCAGTGATCGCGGACGTTCGGATACGCAGTATTTT.

By share, this clonotype ranks as large (0.1 to 1%). The chain employs TRBV6-2 or TRBV6-3 and TRBJ1-6, with D perhaps matching TRBD1 (5 bases). The CDR3 contains 15 residues. Per germline, CDR1 MNHEY and CDR2 SVGEGT. Trimming shortened V by 6 bases and J by 5 bases, and 14 bases separated the two germline ends. The CDR3 bases are TGTGCCAGCAGACCCGTGGACACTGATAATTCACCCCTCCACTTT. It is translated as CASRPVDTDNSPLHF.

By sample fraction, this clonotype is large. The chain carries TRBV6-5 and TRBJ2-2; 15 nucleotides align to TRBD2. This CDR3 spans 18 amino acids. Trimming cost V 2 bases and J 4 bases; bases outside gene matches: 5. Germline CDR1 MNHEY, CDR2 SVGAGI. CDR3 protein: CASSYLGLAGGGTGELFF. The CDR3, as DNA: TGTGCCAGCAGTTACCTGGGACTAGCGGGAGGCGGCACCGGGGAGCTGTTTTTT.

This clonotype came up many times. The genes are TRBV9 and TRBJ2-5; D gene ambiguous. This CDR3 spans 13 amino acids. The V end was cut by 0 bases, the J end by 1 base, with 4 bases between. Germline V CDR1 and CDR2: SGDLS, YYNGEE. CDR3 residues: CASSVVSQETQYF. CDR3 bases: TGTGCCAGCAGCGTAGTCAGCCAAGAGACCCAGTACTTC.

This clonotype is large. The gene calls are TRBV12-3 or TRBV12-4 and TRBJ1-2; D is perhaps TRBD1 (6 bases). The V end was cut by 6 bases, the J end by 4 bases, with 18 bases between. The CDR3 runs 15 residues. The CDR3 here is CASSSDRKPSYGYTF. CDR3 sequence (DNA): TGTGCCAGCAGCTCCGACAGGAAACCCTCCTATGGCTACACCTTC.

In its sample, this clonotype ranks as large (0.1 to 1%). The CDR3 DNA is TGTGCCAGCAGTGAAGCCTGGGGGGGGGTCTATGGCTACACCTTC. Translating gives CASSEAWGGVYGYTF. This chain joins TRBV6-1 and TRBJ1-2; D perhaps matches TRBD1 (5 bases). From germline, CDR1 is MNHNS and CDR2 SASEGT. Trimming left V 0 bases short and J 4 bases short, with 12 bases between. CDR3 size: 15 residues.

By proportion, this clonotype is medium-sized (0.01 to 0.1%). The chain carries TRBV19 and TRBJ2-7; 9 bases fit TRBD2. Germline loops: CDR1 LNHDA, CDR2 SQIVND (reference sequence). The CDR3 extends over 16 amino acids. With 5 bases clipped from V and 5 bases from J, the junction kept 13 bases outside the gene matches. This CDR3 is CASSPTLAGAVHEQYF. The DNA of the CDR3 is TGTGCCAGTAGTCCTACATTAGCGGGAGCCGTGCACGAGCAGTACTTC. Looking up the rest from reference TRBV19 and TRBJ2-7 gives the full variable domain: DGGITQSPKYLFRKEGQNVTLSCEQNLNHDAMYWYRQDPGQGLRLIYYSQIVNDFQKGDIAEGYSVSREKKESFPLTVTSAQKNPTAFYLCASSPTLAGAVHEQYFGPGTRLTVT.

This clonotype is labeled large. The rearrangement joins TRBV5-1 to TRBJ1-2, with 9 bases fitting TRBD1. There are 15 residues in the CDR3. The V gene end was trimmed by 4 bases and the J gene end by 4 bases; junction bases not matched to a gene: 8. The V gene's germline CDR1 is SGHRS and CDR2 YFSETQ. The CDR3 loop is CASSDGQGNIYGYTF. Here the CDR3 DNA reads TGCGCCAGCAGCGATGGACAGGGGAATATCTATGGCTACACCTTC. The variable domain in full, completed from reference TRBV5-1 and TRBJ1-2, reads KAGVTQTPRYLIKTRGQQVTLSCSPISGHRSVSWYQQTPGQGLQFLFEYFSETQRNKGNFPGRFSGRQFSNSRSEMNVSTLELGDSALYLCASSDGQGNIYGYTFGSGTRLTVV.

This clonotype is classed as medium-sized. V gene TRBV11-2 combines with J gene TRBJ2-1; no clear D. Germline CDR1 reads SGHAT; CDR2 reads FQNNGV. Between the trimmed V and J ends, which lost 5 bases and 10 bases, there was a span of 9 bases. The CDR3 sequence is 11 residues long. CDR3 amino acids: CASSRIQEQFF. CDR3 in DNA: TGTGCCAGCAGCCGAATTCAGGAGCAGTTCTTC.

The chain has TRBV5-1 and TRBJ2-7; no firm D call. This CDR3 region has 13 residues. Trimming removed 0 bases from V and 5 bases from J, with 9 bases in between. Germline values: CDR1 SGHRS, CDR2 YFSETQ. CDR3: CASSLEILDEQYF. The CDR3 DNA reads TGCGCCAGCAGCTTGGAAATATTGGACGAGCAGTACTTC.

This clonotype is medium-sized in the sample. This chain joins TRBV7-2 and TRBJ2-1; 8 nucleotides align to TRBD2. V shed 5 bases, J shed 10 bases, and the junction held 16 bases outside the gene matches. CDR3 length equals 16 residues. Per the germline V gene, CDR1 is SGHTA and CDR2 is FQGNSA. The CDR3 loop reads CASSDLAGGYMGEQFF. The DNA of the CDR3 is TGTGCCAGCAGCGACCTCGCGGGAGGCTATATGGGCGAGCAGTTCTTC.